This T cell receptor beta chain comes out of a study of somatic mutations in cytotoxic T cells in rheumatoid arthritis. To note about this clone: Its specificity is unknown.

Whole-study findings and limits: Clonality measured in CD8+ T cells did not differ significantly between rheumatoid arthritis patients and age-matched healthy controls. It was in rheumatoid arthritis patients, but not in healthy controls, that CD8+ clonality increased with age. There were about an eighth of the roughly 60 patients in whom the largest CD8+ clone exceeded 20% of CD8+ cells.

Assay: immunoSEQ multiplex PCR; the TCRdb copy retains only in-frame clones and omits some. The top ten clones hold about 3.4% of a sample with about 36,000 clones, approximately 84% of them seen once. The V gene lost 4 bases and the J gene lost 2 bases, with 9 bases spanning the gap. This CDR3 is built from 13 residues. The V gene's germline CDR1 is SGHVS and CDR2 FNYEAQ. The receptor's source is a man aged 35-49 years in good health. The specimen was CD8+ T cells sorted from blood. This chain connects TRBV7-6 to TRBJ2-7; a weak D match, TRBD1 (5 bases). The CDR3 nucleotides read TGTGCCAGCAGCTACGACAGCACCTACGAGCAGTACTTC. Protein: CASSYDSTYEQYF. Full variable domain (remainder filled in from reference TRBV7-6 and TRBJ2-7): GAGVSQSPRYKVTKRGQDVALRCDPISGHVSLYWYRQALGQGPEFLTYFNYEAQQDKSGLPNDRFSAERPEGSISTLTIQRTEQRDSAMYRCASSYDSTYEQYFGPGTRLTVT.